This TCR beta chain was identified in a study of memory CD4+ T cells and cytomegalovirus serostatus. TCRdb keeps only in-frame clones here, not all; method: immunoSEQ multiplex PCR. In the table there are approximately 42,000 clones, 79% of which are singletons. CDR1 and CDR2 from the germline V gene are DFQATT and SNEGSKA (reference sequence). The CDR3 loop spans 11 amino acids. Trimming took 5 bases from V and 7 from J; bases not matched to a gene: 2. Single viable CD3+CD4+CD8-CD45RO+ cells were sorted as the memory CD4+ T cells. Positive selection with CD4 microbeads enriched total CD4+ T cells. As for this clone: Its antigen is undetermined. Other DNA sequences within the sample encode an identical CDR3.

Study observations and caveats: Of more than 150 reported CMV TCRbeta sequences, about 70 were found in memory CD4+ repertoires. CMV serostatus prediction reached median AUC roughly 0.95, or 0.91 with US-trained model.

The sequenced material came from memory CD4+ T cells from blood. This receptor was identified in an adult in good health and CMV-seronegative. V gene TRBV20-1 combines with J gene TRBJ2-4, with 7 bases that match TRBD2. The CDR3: CSARGGNIQYF. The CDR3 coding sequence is TGCAGTGCTCGGGGAGGGAACATTCAGTACTTC.